This TCR beta chain derives from a study of beta chain features in type 1 diabetes. Isolated RNA was reverse transcribed in full, so expressed TCRB transcripts were sequenced. The data were produced by immunoSEQ multiplex PCR, yet TCRdb's version contains in-frame clones alone and is incomplete. The sample consists of 330,000 or so clones, about 14% of them appearing once. In this sample, this clone turned up a few times. Its target is not known. Purities over 98% were achieved in all sorted populations. Findings and caveats of the study: In these data, an HLA type influence on TCRB rearrangement remained unresolved. Type 1 diabetes patients showed a moderate but significant shortening of TCRB CDR3s in all four CD4+ subsets. There was a possibility that cDNA sequencing over-represented cells with high TCR expression.

The germline CDR1 and CDR2 sequences are MNHNS and SASEGT. The germline V and J ends were trimmed by 4 bases and 0 bases, with 7 bases remaining between them. The CDR3 spans 14 residues. The receptor comes from a man aged 25 to 45 in good health. The chain recombines TRBV6-1 with TRBJ1-5, with D tentatively TRBD1 (5 bases). Sequenced material: central memory CD4+ T cells from blood. CDR3 amino acids: CASSAGISNQPQHF. DNA for the CDR3: TGTGCCAGCAGTGCAGGGATTAGCAATCAGCCCCAGCATTTT.